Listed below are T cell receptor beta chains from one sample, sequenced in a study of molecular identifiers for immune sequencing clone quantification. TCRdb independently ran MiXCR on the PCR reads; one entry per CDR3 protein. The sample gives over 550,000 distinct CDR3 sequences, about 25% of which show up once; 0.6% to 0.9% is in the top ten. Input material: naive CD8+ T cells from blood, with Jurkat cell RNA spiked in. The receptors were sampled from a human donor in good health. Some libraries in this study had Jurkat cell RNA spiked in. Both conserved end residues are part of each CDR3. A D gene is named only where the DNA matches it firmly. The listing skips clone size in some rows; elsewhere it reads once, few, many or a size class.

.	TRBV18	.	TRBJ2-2	TGTGCCAGCTCACCCCCCCGAGGTAGCGAGGTCACCGGGGAGCTGTTTTTT	CASSPPRGSEVTGELFF
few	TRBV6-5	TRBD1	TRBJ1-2	TGTGCCAGCAGTCTCCTGGGGACAGGGGGAGACCAAGGCTACACCTTC	CASSLLGTGGDQGYTF
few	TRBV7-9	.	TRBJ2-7	TGTGCCAGCAGGCCCGGGGAAAGCTCCTACGAGCAGTACTTC	CASRPGESSYEQYF
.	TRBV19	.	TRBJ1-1	TGTGCCAGTAGTATAGTCTCCAGCCAGAACACTGAAGCTTTCTTT	CASSIVSSQNTEAFF
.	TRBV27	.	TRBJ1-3	TGTGCCCGCGGTTCCCGCCTTGGACGGGGTGGGAACACCATATATTTT	CARGSRLGRGGNTIYF
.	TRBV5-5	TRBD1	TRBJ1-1	TGTGCCAGCAGCTTAAGGACAGGGGAGATGATGAACACTGAAGCTTTCTTT	CASSLRTGEMMNTEAFF
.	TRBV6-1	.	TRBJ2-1	TGTGTCAGCAGTGAAACAACAGATAGCTCCTACAATGAGCAGTTCTTC	CVSSETTDSSYNEQFF
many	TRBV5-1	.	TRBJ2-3	TGCGCCAGCAGCCGGACTGACGCGAGGCTCACAGATACGCAGTATTTT	CASSRTDARLTDTQYF
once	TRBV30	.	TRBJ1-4	TGTGCCTGGAGTCACGGGGATGAAAAACTGTTTTTT	CAWSHGDEKLFF
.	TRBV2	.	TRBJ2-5	TGTGCCAGCAGCATCCGGGACGAGTCGTACCAAGAGGCCCAGTACTTC	CASSIRDESYQEAQYF
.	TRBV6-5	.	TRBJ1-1	TGTGCCAGCAGTTACTCGACACCCTGGTACACTGAAGCTTTCTTT	CASSYSTPWYTEAFF
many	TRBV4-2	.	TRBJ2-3	TGCGCCAGCAGCCAAGCTTTGGCGGGTAGCACAGATACGCAGTATTTT	CASSQALAGSTDTQYF
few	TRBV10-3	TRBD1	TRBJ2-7	TGTGCCATCGGGGACAGGGAAACCTACGAGCAGTACTTC	CAIGDRETYEQYF
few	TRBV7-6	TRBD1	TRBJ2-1	TGTGCCAGCAGCTCATTCGACCGGGACAGGGCGGGCAATGAGCAGTTCTTC	CASSSFDRDRAGNEQFF
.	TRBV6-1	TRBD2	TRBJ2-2	TGTGCCTGTAGGTTAGCGGGGGGGCCCAACACCGGGGAGCTGTTTTTT	CACRLAGGPNTGELFF
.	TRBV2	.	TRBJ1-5	TGTGTCAGCAGTGCAATAGGGTCCCATCAGCCCCAGCATTTT	CVSSAIGSHQPQHF
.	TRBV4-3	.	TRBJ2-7	TGCGCCAGCAGCCAAGATTCGTACACCCCAAGGAACGAGCAGTACTTC	CASSQDSYTPRNEQYF
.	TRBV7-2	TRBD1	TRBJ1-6	TGTGCCAGCAGCTCCATTGTTGCAGGGGGACCCTATAATTCACCCCTCCCCTTT	CASSSIVAGGPYNSPLPF
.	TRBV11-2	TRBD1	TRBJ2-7	TGTGCCAGCAGCTTTGGGACAGAGTCCTACGAGCAGTACTTC	CASSFGTESYEQYF
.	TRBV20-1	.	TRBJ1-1	TGCAGTGCTAGAGATGTTCAACGTCCAGACACTGAAGCTTTCTTT	CSARDVQRPDTEAFF
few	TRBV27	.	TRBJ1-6	TGTGCCAGCAGTTCCAACGACTATAATTCACCCCTCCACTTT	CASSSNDYNSPLHF
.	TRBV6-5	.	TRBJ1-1	TGTGCCAGCAGTTACTCGTTTGGGTCTGGGACGGAGAACACTGAAGCTTTCTTT	CASSYSFGSGTENTEAFF
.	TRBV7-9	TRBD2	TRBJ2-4	TGTGCCAGCAGCTTAGCGGGCGGGGGAGCTAAGGGCATTCAGTACTTC	CASSLAGGGAKGIQYF
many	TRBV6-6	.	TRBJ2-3	TGTGCCACCACAACCGGTAGAACCCCGACAGATACGCAGTATTTT	CATTTGRTPTDTQYF
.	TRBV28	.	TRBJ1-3	TGTGCCAGCAATTTCCGGGGGCCTGGAAACACCATATATTTT	CASNFRGPGNTIYF